This T cell receptor beta chain was sequenced in a study of blood T cell repertoires in COVID-19. In the study overall: Italy, Spain and the United States were the sources of the convalescent and acute COVID-19 samples.

The CDR3 sequence is 16 residues long. CDR1 and CDR2 (germline): SGHRS, YFSETQ. V shed 4 bases and J 4 bases; nucleotides not matched to a gene: 10. In the study's own analysis: Amplification from reference gene primers served as the basis for estimated nucleated cell counts. Assay used: immunoSEQ multiplex PCR; TCRdb lists only in-frame clones, some missing. The D gene and trimming were derived from the DNA, and the V and J assignments and clone size from that table. Among approximately 150,000 clones listed, roughly four fifths were seen once. This rearrangement joins TRBV5-1 to TRBJ2-2, with 7 bases aligning to TRBD1. This receptor was identified in a woman of 80 years or more with acute or convalescent COVID-19. The source material was peripheral blood. This CDR3 reads CASSPETGFGTGELFF. CDR3 DNA sequence: TGCGCCAGCAGCCCGGAGACAGGGTTTGGCACCGGGGAGCTGTTTTTT. Supplemented by reference TRBV5-1 and TRBJ2-2, the full variable domain reads KAGVTQTPRYLIKTRGQQVTLSCSPISGHRSVSWYQQTPGQGLQFLFEYFSETQRNKGNFPGRFSGRQFSNSRSEMNVSTLELGDSALYLCASSPETGFGTGELFFGEGSRLTVL.